This section outlines one TCR beta chain sequence together with its context. This clonotype was seen a few times. What this receptor recognizes is not known. The sample holds no much larger clone one base away, and base qualities are not on file. Ophthalmopathy patients had moderately to severely active disease, Clinical Activity Score of at least 3, NOSPECS grade of at least 4, and disease duration under 3 months. Patients were excluded if they had other autoimmune diseases, uncontrolled infections, pregnancy or lactation. Clinical symptoms, serum thyroxine, TRAb, thyroid ultrasound and orbital computed tomography were used for diagnosis. Using Ficoll-Paque density gradient centrifugation, PBMCs were isolated from about 9.4 ml of fresh peripheral blood. Trizol reagent was used to extract the total RNA, and its quality was then checked on an Agilent 2100 Bioanalyzer. TCR beta CDR3 regions were amplified from RNA transcripts for repertoire sequencing. The first round was an RT-PCR using HTBI primers with the Qiagen OneStep RT-PCR kit, and this first round was followed by a second-round multiplex PCR, then size selection and purification. The libraries underwent paired-end sequencing with 100 bp reads on an Illumina HiSeq2000. From the authors' description of their analysis: SOAPnuke was used to process the reads, throwing out any read that had adapters, had uncalled bases, had a mean Phred below 15, or lacked an exact constant-primer or identifier match. High-quality paired reads were merged with COPE v1.2.5. Each unique nucleotide sequence was treated as a clonotype, and MiTCR v1.1 was used to align the clonotypes to the IMGT TRB V, D and J references. Only V-J combinations with frequency above 0.0001 were analysed, covering around 99% of repertoires. A TCR clonal expansion and chaos score per V-J combination was defined as the ratio of F50 clonal expansion to chaos observed in the TCRdist matrix. Welch's t-statistics and random forest were used to reduce features to about a dozen V-J combinations, which were fed into a naive Bayes classifier. The similarity between thyroid and blood repertoires was quantified using the Morisita-Horn index. TCRdb handled the public reads itself, with Q25 trimming in fastp and clone calling in MiXCR, and kept productive beta chains. All rows with the same CDR3 protein become a single entry with the most common DNA and genes. The V and J calls were determined by TCRdb, not by the authors. The sample table records around 670,000 distinct CDR3 sequences; roughly 40% of these occur just once. The ten most abundant clones make up 35% to 55% of the sample.

This specimen belongs to a study of Graves' ophthalmopathy and Graves' hyperthyroidism (dated by TCRdb to between 2018 and 2020). Describing the broader study: Peripheral blood samples were taken at the time of initial diagnosis, before any treatment was given. The study used TCR beta repertoire signatures to distinguish Graves' ophthalmopathy from Graves' hyperthyroidism and to predict progression to ophthalmopathy. In total, 135 blood samples were TCR-sequenced: around 42 ophthalmopathy, some 75 hyperthyroidism and some 17 hyperthyroidism-to-ophthalmopathy patients. To explore V-J signatures that distinguish ophthalmopathy from hyperthyroidism, a discovery set of 100 patients was enrolled, made up of roughly 41 with ophthalmopathy and 57 with stable hyperthyroidism. The independent validation cohort included 18 to 20 hyperthyroidism patients plus 17 patients who later progressed from hyperthyroidism to ophthalmopathy. In roughly six hyperthyroidism patients, the T-cell repertoire of thyroid tissue was compared with the T-cell repertoire of blood. Following sampling, methimazole starting at 30 mg daily was administered to hyperthyroidism patients, and high-dose intravenous methylprednisolone was administered to ophthalmopathy patients. The investigation overall reported the following: Sample size was not predetermined statistically, and investigators were not blinded to group allocation. In validation, the model predicted ophthalmopathy progression with more than 70% sensitivity and 72.22% specificity; approximately 12 predicted patients were CT-confirmed with GO in a median of around 6.5 months. Most expanded thyroid clonotypes with frequency above 0.001 were also detected in blood, suggesting blood repertoires may reflect the thyroid immune response. In cross-validation, the 13-signature model distinguished ophthalmopathy from stable hyperthyroidism with around 90% sensitivity and approximately 81% specificity, while in the test set the corresponding values were around 79% and 71%.

The CDR3, cysteine through phenylalanine, is 13 amino acids long. Only CDR3 DNA is held: 39 bases, read in frame from base 1. Trimming takes 7 bases off V and 8 bases off J; junction bases not matched to a gene: 4. The germline V gene encodes CDR1 SGDLS and CDR2 YYNGEE. The chain uses TRBV9 and TRBJ1-6; 9 middle bases align to TRBD1. This receptor was taken from an adult man with Graves' ophthalmopathy. Specimen: peripheral blood. In nucleotide form, the sequence is TGTGCCAGCCCACGGGACAGGGATTCACCCCTCCACTTT. The encoded protein is CASPRDRDSPLHF.